The rows below give T cell receptor beta chains drawn from one sample of a study of T cell responses to AZD1222 COVID-19 vaccine. The protocol was immunoSEQ multiplex PCR, while the TCRdb copy is restricted to in-frame clones and leaves out a portion. The sample lists about 87,000 clones; more than 75% were seen once. This sample comprised peripheral blood, obtained on day 0 of AZD1222 vaccination. The receptor source for this set is an adult in good health. Each CDR3 is given with its conserved first and last residue. The D gene is left open where the match is weak. Size is stated for part of the rows, as once, few or many counts, or as a class when the clone is expanded.

J,V,size,D,DNA,CDR3
TRBJ1-1,TRBV18,NA,NA,TGTGCCAGCTCACCATCGGCAGTCCCTGAAGCTTTCTTT,CASSPSAVPEAFF
TRBJ1-1,TRBV18,NA,NA,TGTGCCAGCTCACCACTTCCGGCCGCATCCCCGGGCACTGAAGCTTTCTTT,CASSPLPAASPGTEAFF
TRBJ2-3,TRBV4-1,NA,TRBD2,TGCGCCAGCAGCCTCCCGGGACTAGCGGCAACAGATACGCAGTATTTT,CASSLPGLAATDTQYF
TRBJ1-2,TRBV7-3,NA,NA,TGTGCCAGCAGCTTAAATGCGGGAAATGGGTATGGCTACACCTTC,CASSLNAGNGYGYTF
TRBJ1-2,TRBV13,once,TRBD1,TGTGCCAGCAGCTTACCCGAGACAGGGGACTTAAACTATGGCTACACCTTC,CASSLPETGDLNYGYTF
TRBJ2-1,TRBV27,NA,TRBD2,TGTGCCAGCAGTTTATCCGGACTAGCGGAGGACAATGAGCAGTTCTTC,CASSLSGLAEDNEQFF
TRBJ1-3,TRBV9,NA,NA,TGTGCCAGCAGCGTAGACGGCACATACTCTGGAAACACCATATATTTT,CASSVDGTYSGNTIYF
TRBJ2-2,TRBV5-6,NA,TRBD1,TGTGCCAGCAGCTTGGCCACAGGGGGACGGACCGGGGAGCTGTTTTTT,CASSLATGGRTGELFF
TRBJ1-1,TRBV2,NA,NA,TGTGCCAGCGTACAGGGTATTACTGAAGCTTTCTTT,CASVQGITEAFF
TRBJ1-4,TRBV6-4,NA,NA,TGTGCCAGCAGTCTCGGCGGGACACCTAATGAAAAACTGTTTTTT,CASSLGGTPNEKLFF
TRBJ2-7,TRBV28,NA,NA,TGTGCCAGCCGGACCGCTTCGGGGGACAGCGTGGCCTACGAGCAGTACTTC,CASRTASGDSVAYEQYF
TRBJ2-7,TRBV7-2,NA,TRBD2,TGTGCCAGCAGCATAAGGACTAGCGGGGGGTACGAGCAGTACTTC,CASSIRTSGGYEQYF
TRBJ1-5,TRBV19,NA,NA,TGTGCCAGTAGTATAGATCAGGTTAGCAATCAGCCCCAGCATTTT,CASSIDQVSNQPQHF
TRBJ2-5,TRBV18,NA,TRBD1,TGTGCCAGCCGACAGGGGGCCGGGGAGACCCAGTACTTC,CASRQGAGETQYF
TRBJ1-6,TRBV6-5,NA,TRBD1,TGTGCCACCTACAGGGGGCGGAATTCACCCCTCCACTTT,CATYRGRNSPLHF
TRBJ1-1,TRBV7-3,NA,TRBD1,TGTGCCAGCAGCTTAATGCCAGGGGGCTCGGCCCGGGCTCTGAACACTGAAGCTTTCTTT,CASSLMPGGSARALNTEAFF
TRBJ1-1,TRBV10-3,NA,NA,TGTGCCATCAGTGAGTTCGGGGGCGCTGAAGCTTTCTTT,CAISEFGGAEAFF
TRBJ2-7,TRBV5-1,NA,TRBD2,TGCGCCAGCAGCGGTAGCGGGATCTACGAGCAGTACTTC,CASSGSGIYEQYF
TRBJ1-4,TRBV5-1,NA,NA,TGCGCCAGCAGTCAGGGTTTCAATAGAGAAAAACTGTTTTTT,CASSQGFNREKLFF
TRBJ2-3,TRBV3-1/TRBV3-2,NA,NA,TGTGCCAGCAGCCAAGATAGGCAGTTGGCGCAGTATTTT,CASSQDRQLAQYF
TRBJ2-5,TRBV19,NA,TRBD2,TGTGCCAGTAGAGAGGGACTAGTCAGCTCGGAGACCCAGTACTTC,CASREGLVSSETQYF
TRBJ1-5,TRBV11-2,NA,NA,TGTGCCAGCAGCGAACAGGGTCTGGATCAGCCCCAGCATTTT,CASSEQGLDQPQHF
TRBJ1-3,TRBV6-2/TRBV6-3,few,TRBD1,TGTGCCAGCAGTCGAGGACAGGTCGTCGGAAACACCATATATTTT,CASSRGQVVGNTIYF
TRBJ2-6,TRBV29-1,NA,NA,TGCAGCGTTGCCCCAGGAGACCCTGGGGCCAACGTCCTGACTTTC,CSVAPGDPGANVLTF
TRBJ1-1,TRBV6-6,NA,NA,TGTGCCAGCAGTTACTCCGGACAGTCTGAAGCTTTCTTT,CASSYSGQSEAFF